Below, 10 T cell receptor beta chains from the same sample are listed, as sequenced in a study of blood T cell repertoires in COVID-19. Data came from immunoSEQ multiplex PCR; TCRdb stores just in-frame clones and leaves some out. The repertoire holds 300,000 to 350,000 clones, with approximately 87% as singletons. Material: peripheral blood. These receptors were taken from a woman aged 50 to 60 with COVID-19, enrolled during active disease.

This rearrangement joins TRBV5-6 to TRBJ2-1; 8 nucleotides match TRBD1. The CDR3 is 14 residues long. Germline assignment: CDR1 SGHDT and CDR2 YYEEEE. Losses at the gene ends were 2 bases for V and 2 bases for J; bases not matched to a gene: 0. This CDR3 reads CASSLQGAYNEQFF. CDR3 bases: TGTGCCAGCAGCTTACAGGGGGCCTACAATGAGCAGTTCTTC.

V and J are TRBV29-1 and TRBJ2-1, with unresolved D. Germline-derived CDR1 and CDR2 are SQVTM and ANQGSEA. CDR3 size: 14 residues. The ends were cut back, 4 bases at V and 6 bases at J, with 16 bases in the middle. The CDR3 region has the DNA TGCAGCGTTGGCCTTGGGCCCCCTCTCAATGAGCAGTTCTTC. Translation: CSVGLGPPLNEQFF.

The V gene is TRBV19, the J gene TRBJ1-2; TRBD1 aligns across 7 bases. The junction had 17 bases not matched to a gene; V was cut back by 5 bases and J by 2 bases. The CDR3 runs 18 residues. Germline CDR1 is LNHDA and CDR2 is SQIVND (reference sequence). The CDR3 DNA reads as TGTGCCAGTAGTCGGGGGCTGGGAACAGGGGAATCCAACTATGGCTACACCTTC. Amino acids: CASSRGLGTGESNYGYTF.

The rearrangement links TRBV18 to TRBJ2-7; 8 nucleotides match TRBD1. The CDR3 length is 15 residues. Per germline, CDR1 KGHSH and CDR2 LQKENI. The J segment lost 7 bases and the V segment lost 1 base, leaving 9 bases of the junction unmatched. The CDR3 loop reads CASSPLGRGLEEQYF. DNA of the CDR3: TGTGCCAGCTCACCACTGGGCAGGGGGCTGGAAGAGCAGTACTTC.

The sample holds one count of this clone. Here the CDR3 reads CASSPPPSSQTQYF. The CDR3 DNA reads as TGTGCCAGCTCACCACCCCCCTCGAGCCAGACCCAGTACTTC. The chain links TRBV18 to TRBJ2-5; D remains unclear. The CDR3 has 14 residues. Per germline, CDR1 KGHSH and CDR2 LQKENI. Trimming took off 0 bases at V and 6 bases at J, with 11 bases between the two ends.

This CDR3 reads CASSQDGTAYNEQFF. CDR3 DNA: TGTGCCAGCAGCCAAGACGGGACAGCCTACAATGAGCAGTTCTTC. This chain links TRBV3-1 (or the pseudogene TRBV3-2) with TRBJ2-1; 7 bases match TRBD1. V lost 0 bases, J lost 2 bases, and 1 base stayed unmatched. This CDR3 has 15 residues. Germline V gene data show CDR1 as LGHDT and CDR2 as YNNKEL (reference sequence).

CDR3 residues: CASSVRGAGQKGAFF. CDR3 DNA sequence: TGTGCCAGCAGTGTAAGAGGCGCAGGACAGAAAGGGGCTTTCTTT. The chain links TRBV25-1 to TRBJ1-1; D perhaps matches TRBD1 (6 bases). There are 15 residues in the CDR3. The germline V gene encodes CDR1 MGHDK and CDR2 SYGVNS. V was cut by 4 bases and J by 11 bases, with 23 bases left in between.

CDR3 bases: TGTGCCAGTAGTACGGGACTAGCGGAAGTCTACGAGCAGTACTTC. It is translated as CASSTGLAEVYEQYF. V gene TRBV19 combines with J gene TRBJ2-7; 11 bases map to TRBD2. Trimming cost V 4 bases and J 3 bases; bases outside gene matches: 5. CDR3 length: 15 amino acids. Per germline, CDR1 LNHDA and CDR2 SQIVND (reference sequence).

The chain recombines TRBV3-1 (or the pseudogene TRBV3-2) with TRBJ1-2; the D is unclear. The CDR3 contains 15 residues. The V end was cut by 3 bases, the J end by 0 bases, with 11 bases between. In germline, CDR1 is LGHDT, CDR2 YNNKEL (reference sequence). CDR3 loop: CASSQNGGTNYGYTF. The CDR3 DNA reads TGTGCCAGCAGCCAGAACGGAGGGACTAACTATGGCTACACCTTC.

This chain connects TRBV29-1 to TRBJ1-2; the D is unclear. With 0 bases removed from V and 1 base from J, the gap between germline ends came to 18 bases. The V gene's germline CDR1 is SQVTM and CDR2 ANQGSEA. The CDR3 has 17 residues. The CDR3 region has the DNA TGCAGCGTTGAAGATCGGAGGATAAAGGAGTTTAACTATGGCTACACCTTC. It encodes CSVEDRRIKEFNYGYTF.